One sample yielded the 18 T cell receptor beta chains listed below, sequenced in a study of identical twins. In TCRdb, the 5' RACE reads were re-called with MiXCR into one record per CDR3 protein. The table shows about 150,000 distinct CDR3 sequences, with around 3.4% occurring only once. Material for sequencing was memory T cells sorted from blood. Every receptor here comes from a man between 18 and 35 years old in good health.

This clonotype was recorded many times. The chain carries TRBV7-8 and TRBJ2-5; 8 nucleotides match TRBD1. CDR1 SGHVS and CDR2 FQNEAQ come from the germline V gene. V shed 5 bases and J 6 bases; nucleotides not matched to a gene: 8. This CDR3 has 14 amino acids. CDR3 bases: TGTGCCAGCAGCATTGACGACAGGGGAAAGACCCAGTACTTC. Protein sequence: CASSIDDRGKTQYF.

This clonotype was detected many times. The chain uses TRBV9 and TRBJ2-1; D is perhaps TRBD1 (8 bases). Germline-derived CDR1 and CDR2 are SGDLS and YYNGEE. This CDR3 is 16 amino acids long. V dropped 4 bases and J dropped 3 bases, with 17 bases sitting between them. The CDR3: CASSTQGGGLYNEQFF. CDR3 nucleotide sequence: TGTGCCAGCAGCACACAGGGGGGGGGACTCTACAATGAGCAGTTCTTC.

This clonotype came up many times. CDR3 sequence: CASRLGQDGYTGELFF. The CDR3 DNA reads TGTGCCAGCAGATTGGGACAGGACGGGTACACCGGGGAGCTGTTTTTT. The gene calls are TRBV12-3 or TRBV12-4 and TRBJ2-2; 8 bases agree with TRBD1. The CDR3 covers 16 residues. Trimming took 6 bases from V and 3 from J; bases not matched to a gene: 9.

This clonotype was counted many times. The chain carries TRBV2 and TRBJ2-7, with 11 bases aligning to TRBD2. V was clipped by 2 bases and J by 4 bases; unmatched bases: 1. This CDR3 comprises 14 residues. From germline, CDR1 is SNHLY and CDR2 FYNNEI. This chain's CDR3 is CASSEPSGGYEQYF. CDR3 nucleotide sequence: TGTGCCAGCAGTGAACCTAGCGGGGGGTACGAGCAGTACTTC. The complete variable domain, with remaining parts taken from reference TRBV2 and TRBJ2-7, reads EPEVTQTPSHQVTQMGQEVILRCVPISNHLYFYWYRQILGQKVEFLVSFYNNEISEKSEIFDDQFSVERPDGSNFTLKIRSTKLEDSAMYFCASSEPSGGYEQYFGPGTRLTVT.

This clonotype was seen repeatedly, ten times or more. The chain carries TRBV10-3 and TRBJ2-1; D unclear. This CDR3 is 13 amino acids long. Trimming pared 3 bases from V and 10 bases from J, leaving 13 bases between. Per the germline V gene, CDR1 is ENHRY and CDR2 is SYGVKD. Here the CDR3 DNA reads TGTGCCATCAGTGATGGGCATGGGAACGAGCAGTTCTTC. Translated, it gives CAISDGHGNEQFF.

This clonotype was seen ten or more times. The chain couples TRBV7-9 to TRBJ2-7, with no clear D. The ends were cut back, 0 bases at V and 1 base at J, with 7 bases in the middle. The CDR3 sequence is 14 residues long. Germline CDR1 and CDR2: SEHNR and FQNEAQ (reference sequence). In nucleotides, the CDR3 is TGTGCCAGCAGCTTAGCGCGCCAGTCCTACGAGCAGTACTTC. It is translated as CASSLARQSYEQYF.

At least ten counts were recorded for this clonotype. The chain has TRBV20-1 and TRBJ2-1, with a weak D call TRBD2 (5 bases). Germline lookup yields CDR1 DFQATT and CDR2 SNEGSKA (reference sequence). The V end was cut by 3 bases, the J end by 4 bases, with 13 bases between. There are 14 residues in the CDR3. The CDR3 protein is CSASRLAPYNEQFF. CDR3 coding DNA: TGCAGTGCTAGTAGGTTAGCGCCTTACAATGAGCAGTTCTTC.

This clonotype was seen repeatedly, ten times or more. V usage is TRBV20-1 and J usage is TRBJ2-7; tentatively, D is TRBD2 (6 bases). CDR3 size: 12 residues. Trimming removed 6 bases at V and 4 bases at J, with 13 bases between. CDR1 and CDR2 from the germline V gene are DFQATT and SNEGSKA (reference sequence). This CDR3 reads CSAVGLRYEQYV. DNA for the CDR3: TGCAGTGCCGTGGGACTCCGGTACGAGCAGTACGTC.

Many counts were recorded for this clonotype. The chain has TRBV29-1 and TRBJ2-7; no firm D call. The V gene's germline CDR1 is SQVTM and CDR2 ANQGSEA. V lost 5 bases and J 5 bases, leaving 10 bases between the germline ends. CDR3 length: 11 amino acids. The CDR3 sequence is CSVSSGDEQYF. CDR3 coding DNA: TGCAGCGTTAGTTCTGGGGACGAGCAGTACTTC.

Many counts were recorded for this clonotype. The chain employs TRBV2 and TRBJ2-3; TRBD2 aligns across 7 bases. Germline loops: CDR1 SNHLY, CDR2 FYNNEI. V lost 8 bases and J lost 10; bases outside the gene matches: 24. The CDR3 sequence is 17 residues long. This chain's CDR3 is CASRYRTSALAPGPQYF. In DNA form, the CDR3 reads TGTGCCAGCCGTTACCGTACTAGCGCCCTTGCCCCAGGGCCGCAGTATTTT. Together with reference TRBV2 and TRBJ2-3, the CDR3 gives the full variable domain: EPEVTQTPSHQVTQMGQEVILRCVPISNHLYFYWYRQILGQKVEFLVSFYNNEISEKSEIFDDQFSVERPDGSNFTLKIRSTKLEDSAMYFCASRYRTSALAPGPQYFGPGTRLTVL.

This clonotype occurred many times. This sequence joins TRBV7-2 and TRBJ2-1; TRBD2 matches 9 bases. The V gene end was trimmed by 5 bases and the J gene end by 3 bases; junction bases not matched to a gene: 8. The CDR3 extends over 16 amino acids. The germline V gene has CDR1 SGHTA and CDR2 FQGNSA. In DNA, the CDR3 is TGTGCCAGCAGCCCAGGCTGGCGGGAGGGCTACAATGAGCAGTTCTTC. Residues: CASSPGWREGYNEQFF.

A few counts support this clonotype. V gene TRBV7-2 combines with J gene TRBJ1-1; D ambiguous. V gave up 2 bases and J gave up 1 base, with 5 bases separating them. Germline CDR1 and CDR2: SGHTA and FQGNSA. This CDR3 spans 13 amino acids. CDR3: CASSLKANTEAFF. The CDR3 DNA is TGTGCCAGCAGCTTAAAGGCGAACACTGAAGCTTTCTTT. The variable domain in full, completed from reference TRBV7-2 and TRBJ1-1, reads GAGVSQSPSNKVTEKGKDVELRCDPISGHTALYWYRQSLGQGLEFLIYFQGNSAPDKSGLPSDRFSAERTGGSVSTLTIQRTQQEDSAVYLCASSLKANTEAFFGQGTRLTVV.

This clonotype appeared many times. V and J are TRBV3-1 and TRBJ2-7, with 13 bases aligning to TRBD2. The CDR3 runs to 15 residues. Per germline, CDR1 LGHDT and CDR2 YNNKEL (reference sequence). V shed 0 bases, J shed 5 bases, and the junction held 1 base outside the gene matches. CDR3 protein: CASSQEGLAGDEQYF. CDR3 coding DNA: TGTGCCAGCAGCCAAGAAGGACTAGCGGGGGACGAGCAGTACTTC.

This clonotype was seen ten or more times. This sequence joins TRBV12-3 or TRBV12-4 and TRBJ2-2; 13 bases match TRBD2. The V segment lost 6 bases and the J segment 8 bases; nucleotides outside the gene matches: 6. The CDR3 consists of 15 residues. The CDR3 DNA is TGTGCCAGCAGCCGGACTAGCGGGAGAGGTGGGGAGCTGTTTTTT. This sequence encodes CASSRTSGRGGELFF.

This clonotype was observed at least ten times. The chain has TRBV28 and TRBJ2-5; 10 nucleotides align to TRBD2. CDR3 size: 21 residues. V shed 5 bases, J shed 4 bases, and the junction held 25 bases outside the gene matches. The V gene's germline CDR1 is MDHEN and CDR2 SYDVKM. CDR3 sequence: CASSKTGFGGLAARARETQYF. CDR3 in DNA: TGTGCCAGCAGTAAGACAGGCTTTGGTGGACTAGCGGCCCGAGCCCGAGAGACCCAGTACTTC.

The CDR3 loop is CASSLIITDTQYF. Here the CDR3 DNA reads TGTGCCAGCAGTTTAATAATCACAGATACGCAGTATTTT. V gene TRBV12-3 or TRBV12-4 combines with J gene TRBJ2-3; D is unresolved. Trimming removed 2 bases from V and 2 bases from J, with 5 bases in between. This CDR3 has 13 residues.

In its sample, this clonotype was seen many times. The chain recombines TRBV29-1 with TRBJ2-5; 8 positions match TRBD1. The trim removed 6 bases at V and 2 bases at J, leaving 8 bases unmatched. CDR3 size: 14 residues. Germline lookup yields CDR1 SQVTM and CDR2 ANQGSEA. The CDR3 sequence: CSVTRQGRQETQYF. The CDR3 nucleotides are TGCAGCGTCACTCGACAGGGGAGGCAAGAGACCCAGTACTTC.

This clonotype was recorded many times. The chain links TRBV5-1 to TRBJ2-5; no definite D call. The CDR3 has 14 amino acids. The ends were cut back, 0 bases at V and 2 bases at J, with 8 bases in the middle. Germline lookup yields CDR1 SGHRS and CDR2 YFSETQ. The CDR3 sequence: CASSLASIQETQYF. The CDR3, as DNA: TGCGCCAGCAGCTTGGCCAGTATACAAGAGACCCAGTACTTC.